These 12 T cell receptor beta chains were all obtained from the same sample, sequenced in a study of blood T cell repertoires in COVID-19. Clones were read by immunoSEQ multiplex PCR, and TCRdb kept only the in-frame ones, dropping some. The repertoire holds about 160,000 clones, with 80% to 90% as singletons. The material sequenced was peripheral blood. All receptors come from a woman aged 55-69 years who had recovered from COVID-19.

Details on this clone: Other DNA sequences of this sample code for an identical CDR3. The chain uses TRBV4-3 and TRBJ1-5; perhaps TRBD1 as D (5 bases). V gave up 0 bases and J gave up 6 bases, with 12 bases separating them. The germline V gene has CDR1 LGHNA and CDR2 YSLEER. The CDR3 consists of 15 residues. The CDR3 here is CASSQDGQGRQPQHF. Here the CDR3 DNA reads TGCGCCAGCAGCCAAGATGGCCAGGGCCGTCAGCCCCAGCATTTT.

The V call is TRBV12-3 or TRBV12-4, the J call TRBJ2-1, with unresolved D. The CDR3 spans 11 residues. Trimming removed 3 bases at V and 8 bases at J, with 5 bases between. CDR3 region: CASSFGYEQFF. In DNA form, the CDR3 reads TGTGCCAGCAGTTTTGGCTATGAGCAGTTCTTC.

The chain is built from TRBV6-2 or TRBV6-3 and TRBJ2-7; D is uncertain. CDR1 is MNHEY and CDR2 is SVGEGT in the germline V gene. This CDR3 spans 15 amino acids. Trimming took off 5 bases at V and 5 bases at J, with 19 bases between the two ends. This CDR3 reads CASSHTHNNKNEQYF. CDR3 nucleotides: TGTGCCAGCAGTCACACGCACAATAACAAGAACGAGCAGTACTTC.

This rearrangement joins TRBV29-1 to TRBJ2-5; 8 bases are shared with TRBD1. With V trimmed by 7 bases and J by 3 bases, 7 bases remained unmatched. CDR1 is SQVTM, CDR2 ANQGSEA, per germline. The CDR3 sequence is 13 residues long. The CDR3 region is CSDAPQGEETQYF. DNA of the CDR3: TGCAGCGACGCACCACAGGGGGAAGAGACCCAGTACTTC.

This sequence joins TRBV4-3 and TRBJ2-5, with TRBD1 matching 10 bases. V shed 1 base, J shed 5 bases, and the junction held 4 bases outside the gene matches. Germline V gives CDR1 LGHNA, CDR2 YSLEER. The CDR3 loop spans 15 amino acids. CDR3 residues: CASSQGQGALETQYF. CDR3 DNA sequence: TGCGCCAGCAGCCAAGGACAGGGGGCGTTGGAGACCCAGTACTTC.

The CDR3 nucleotides read TGTGCCAGCAGAGAGACAGAGAGCTCCTACGAGCAGTACTTC. It codes for CASRETESSYEQYF. The chain uses TRBV2 and TRBJ2-7, with D possibly matching TRBD1 (5 bases). CDR1 SNHLY and CDR2 FYNNEI come from the germline V gene. Trimming removed 6 bases from V and 0 bases from J, with 12 bases in between. The CDR3 runs to 14 residues.

This clone was seen more than once but under ten times. This chain joins TRBV9 and TRBJ1-2, with 9 positions matching TRBD1. V was pared by 0 bases and J by 8 bases, with 8 bases of the junction left unmatched. The CDR3 covers 15 residues. CDR1 SGDLS and CDR2 YYNGEE come from the germline V gene. CDR3 region: CASSVALGTGYGYTF. The CDR3 coding sequence is TGTGCCAGCAGCGTAGCTTTAGGGACAGGGTACGGCTACACCTTC.

The rearrangement joins TRBV19 to TRBJ2-2, with 7 bases lining up with TRBD1. Trimming took 4 bases from V and 4 from J; bases not matched to a gene: 6. Germline CDR1 reads LNHDA; CDR2 reads SQIVND (reference sequence). This CDR3 spans 15 amino acids. In nucleotides, the CDR3 is TGTGCCAGTAGTACCCGGACAGGCCTCACCGGGGAGCTGTTTTTT. Its protein product is CASSTRTGLTGELFF.

V gene TRBV7-2 combines with J gene TRBJ2-3, with D tentatively TRBD2 (5 bases). Germline V lookup: CDR1 SGHTA, CDR2 FQGNSA. This CDR3 spans 14 amino acids. V dropped 1 base and J dropped 4 bases, with 9 bases sitting between them. The chain's CDR3 is CASSLELASDTQYF. CDR3 DNA sequence: TGTGCCAGCAGCTTAGAGCTAGCTTCAGATACGCAGTATTTT. The full variable domain, its missing parts supplied by reference TRBV7-2 and TRBJ2-3, is GAGVSQSPSNKVTEKGKDVELRCDPISGHTALYWYRQSLGQGLEFLIYFQGNSAPDKSGLPSDRFSAERTGGSVSTLTIQRTQQEDSAVYLCASSLELASDTQYFGPGTRLTVL.

To note about this clone: One end of the junction is discordant with germline, which a read error may explain. The V gene is TRBV3-1 (or the pseudogene TRBV3-2), the J gene TRBJ1-5; 8 positions agree with TRBD1. In germline, CDR1 is LGHDT, CDR2 YNNKEL (reference sequence). The CDR3 has 14 amino acids. The DNA for the CDR3 is TGTGCCAGCAGCCAGAACAGGGGGTACTCCCCAGAGGATTTT. Amino acid sequence: CASSQNRGYSPEDF.

This sequence joins TRBV18 and TRBJ2-7, with TRBD1 as a possible D gene (6 bases). V shed 3 bases and J shed 3 bases, with 18 bases lying between them. Germline V gene data show CDR1 as KGHSH and CDR2 as LQKENI. There are 16 residues in the CDR3. In nucleotides, the CDR3 is TGTGCCAGCTCACCCTATATCGACAGGCTGGGCTACGAGCAGTACTTC. Its translation is CASSPYIDRLGYEQYF.

The V gene is TRBV28, the J gene TRBJ2-1, with 8 bases aligning to TRBD2. The CDR3 runs to 15 residues. V was pared by 6 bases and J by 7 bases, with 11 bases of the junction left unmatched. CDR1 and CDR2 (germline): MDHEN, SYDVKM. The chain's CDR3 is CASSTLAGGYNEQFF. Written as DNA, the CDR3 is TGTGCCAGCAGCACTCTGGCGGGGGGTTATAATGAGCAGTTCTTC.